Shown below are 7 T cell receptor beta chains from a single sample sequenced in a study of CD4 T cells in relation to SARS-CoV-2 and coronaviruses. Profiled with immunoSEQ multiplex PCR; TCRdb holds only in-frame clones, not every one. The table shows 41,000 or so clones, with about 87% occurring only once. Antigens of these TCRs are unknown. The sequencing input was naive CD4+ T cells from PBMCs, cultured in vitro. Subset of the sample: naive CD4+ T cells isolated by negative enrichment. These receptor sequences come from an adult with COVID-19.

This clone was observed a single time. This chain uses TRBV2 with TRBJ1-3; a weak D match, TRBD1 (6 bases). Germline V gene lookup returns CDR1 SNHLY and CDR2 FYNNEI. Trimming cost V 6 bases and J 8 bases, with 14 bases left between them. The CDR3 spans 13 residues. The CDR3 region is CASSYGGGDTIYF. The CDR3 DNA sequence: TGTGCCAGCAGCTACGGAGGGGGGGACACCATATATTTT. The full variable domain, with the rest looked up from reference TRBV2 and TRBJ1-3, is EPEVTQTPSHQVTQMGQEVILRCVPISNHLYFYWYRQILGQKVEFLVSFYNNEISEKSEIFDDQFSVERPDGSNFTLKIRSTKLEDSAMYFCASSYGGGDTIYFGEGSWLTVV.

J is TRBJ2-1 and V is TRBV7-2; D remains unclear. This CDR3 region has 12 residues. With 5 bases removed from V and 7 bases from J, the gap between germline ends came to 9 bases. The germline CDR1 and CDR2 sequences are SGHTA and FQGNSA. Here the CDR3 reads CASSPYGNEQFF. CDR3 DNA: TGTGCCAGCAGCCCTTACGGGAATGAGCAGTTCTTC.

The chain uses TRBV5-1 and TRBJ2-5; unclear D gene. The V end was cut by 0 bases, the J end by 1 base, with 7 bases between. The CDR3 is 14 amino acids. Germline V gene sequence: CDR1 SGHRS, CDR2 YFSETQ. The CDR3 nucleotides are TGCGCCAGCAGCTTGGTAGGGATCCAAGAGACCCAGTACTTC. This gives the protein CASSLVGIQETQYF.

This clone showed up just once. The chain employs TRBV7-9 and TRBJ2-4; a possible D gene is TRBD1 (6 bases). V shed 3 bases and J shed 0 bases, with 9 bases lying between them. This CDR3 contains 15 residues. The germline V gene encodes CDR1 SEHNR and CDR2 FQNEAQ (reference sequence). The CDR3 loop reads CASSLDRVAKNIQYF. The CDR3 bases are TGTGCCAGCAGCTTGGACAGAGTAGCCAAAAACATTCAGTACTTC.

The chain employs TRBV2 and TRBJ1-1; D unresolved. V lost 8 bases, J lost 0 bases, and 10 bases lay in between. Germline CDR1 and CDR2: SNHLY and FYNNEI. The CDR3 is 13 residues long. As DNA, the CDR3 is TGTGCCAGCGTGAAGCTCGTGAACACTGAAGCTTTCTTT. Translation: CASVKLVNTEAFF. Drawing the rest from reference TRBV2 and TRBJ1-1, the complete variable domain is EPEVTQTPSHQVTQMGQEVILRCVPISNHLYFYWYRQILGQKVEFLVSFYNNEISEKSEIFDDQFSVERPDGSNFTLKIRSTKLEDSAMYFCASVKLVNTEAFFGQGTRLTVV.

The chain carries TRBV3-1 (or the pseudogene TRBV3-2) and TRBJ1-2, with TRBD1 matching 8 bases. Trimming at V came to 4 bases and at J to 7 bases, leaving 5 bases not matched to a gene. This CDR3 has 13 residues. The germline CDR1 and CDR2 sequences are LGHDT and YNNKEL (reference sequence). The CDR3 is CASSPGQGRGYTF. CDR3 in DNA: TGTGCCAGCAGCCCCGGACAGGGCCGTGGCTACACCTTC.

V usage is TRBV6-5 and J usage is TRBJ2-7, with D tentatively TRBD2 (5 bases). The CDR3 runs 14 residues. Germline CDR1 MNHEY, CDR2 SVGAGI. V was shortened by 5 bases and J by 3 bases, with 14 bases between the two germline ends. CDR3 DNA sequence: TGTGCCAGCAGTCCGGACGGGAAGCTCTACGAGCAGTACTTC. Translating gives CASSPDGKLYEQYF.